Detailed here is one TCR beta chain. This record comes from a study of T cell changes during pregnancy in multiple sclerosis. The method was immunoSEQ multiplex PCR; TCRdb's version includes in-frame clones alone and lacks a portion of them. The data contain around 130,000 clones, about 95% of them singletons. The germline V gene has CDR1 MNHEY and CDR2 SMNVEV (reference sequence). The CDR3 has 14 residues. Trimming left V 2 bases short and J 2 bases short, with 10 bases between. The chain has TRBV27 and TRBJ2-7, with a tentative D call TRBD2 (6 bases). Sample: peripheral blood, taken after pregnancy. This sequence originates from a female donor with multiple sclerosis, enrolled in a pregnancy study. The CDR3 bases are TGTGCCAGCAGTTTAATTGCTAGCGCCTACGAGCAGTACTTC. Amino acid sequence: CASSLIASAYEQYF.